The next 30 T cell receptor beta chains were all read from a single sample in a study of blood T cell repertoires in COVID-19. Profiled with immunoSEQ multiplex PCR; TCRdb holds only in-frame clones, not every one. The sample contains 60,000 to 65,000 clones, around 90% of which appear only once. Specimen: peripheral blood. These receptors all come from a woman older than 75 with active COVID-19.

The chain couples TRBV3-1 (or the pseudogene TRBV3-2) to TRBJ1-1; D ambiguous. The V gene's germline CDR1 is LGHDT and CDR2 YNNKEL (reference sequence). This CDR3 is 15 amino acids long. Trimming took 1 base from V and 1 from J, leaving 10 bases between them. CDR3 sequence (DNA): TGTGCCAGCAGCCAAGCTGGTGTGAGGAACACTGAAGCTTTCTTT. Amino acids: CASSQAGVRNTEAFF.

In the case of this clone: This specimen includes other DNA sequences encoding the same CDR3. The chain is built from TRBV19 and TRBJ2-1; D is perhaps TRBD1 (6 bases). Trimming stripped 7 bases from V and 7 bases from J, with 17 bases between. Germline CDR1 and CDR2: LNHDA and SQIVND (reference sequence). The CDR3 covers 14 residues. The CDR3 coding sequence is TGTGCCAGTACCAAATCTGACAGGCTTAATGAGCAGTTCTTC. Its protein product is CASTKSDRLNEQFF.

The chain joins TRBV30 to TRBJ2-7, with TRBD2 matching 7 bases. This CDR3 is built from 13 residues. Trimming took 3 bases from V and 0 from J; bases not matched to a gene: 2. CDR1 GTSNPN and CDR2 SVGIG come from the germline V gene (reference sequence). DNA for the CDR3: TGTGCCTGGAGCGGGGGGTTCTCCTACGAGCAGTACTTC. Its translation: CAWSGGFSYEQYF. Full variable domain (rest looked up from reference TRBV30 and TRBJ2-7): SQTIHQWPATLVQPVGSPLSLECTVEGTSNPNLYWYRQAAGRGLQLLFYSVGIGQISSEVPQNLSASRPQDRQFILSSKKLLLSDSGFYLCAWSGGFSYEQYFGPGTRLTVT.

In this sample, this clone turned up once. This sequence joins TRBV19 and TRBJ2-3, with 7 nucleotides matching TRBD1. The V and J ends lost 1 base and 5 bases, in that order; junction bases with no gene match: 6. Germline assignment: CDR1 LNHDA and CDR2 SQIVND (reference sequence). This CDR3 spans 15 amino acids. This chain's CDR3 is CASSIAQGSIDTQYF. CDR3 bases: TGTGCCAGTAGTATAGCACAGGGGAGTATAGATACGCAGTATTTT.

The V gene is TRBV15, the J gene TRBJ2-3; no definite D call. Germline values: CDR1 LNHNV, CDR2 YYDKDF (reference sequence). Between the trimmed V and J ends, which lost 0 bases and 5 bases, there was a span of 9 bases. The CDR3 contains 14 residues. The CDR3 DNA reads as TGTGCCACCAGCAGAGAAACTGCTCAAGATACGCAGTATTTT. This encodes CATSRETAQDTQYF.

The chain combines TRBV7-2 with TRBJ2-1, with 7 bases aligning to TRBD2. The V segment lost 0 bases and the J segment 9 bases; nucleotides outside the gene matches: 2. The CDR3 loop spans 13 amino acids. The germline gives CDR1 SGHTA, CDR2 FQGNSA. CDR3 in DNA: TGTGCCAGCAGCTTAGCCAGGGAGGGTGAGCAGTTCTTC. Translating gives CASSLAREGEQFF. Full variable domain (rest looked up from reference TRBV7-2 and TRBJ2-1): GAGVSQSPSNKVTEKGKDVELRCDPISGHTALYWYRQSLGQGLEFLIYFQGNSAPDKSGLPSDRFSAERTGGSVSTLTIQRTQQEDSAVYLCASSLAREGEQFFGPGTRLTVL.

The chain couples TRBV5-5 to TRBJ2-7; 8 nucleotides agree with TRBD1. V lost 0 bases and J lost 6; bases outside the gene matches: 2. The CDR3 runs to 13 residues. The germline CDR1 and CDR2 sequences are SGHKS and YYEKEE (reference sequence). The CDR3 here is CASSLDRGSEQYV. The CDR3 DNA is TGTGCCAGCAGCTTGGACAGGGGGAGCGAGCAGTACGTC.

The J gene is TRBJ2-2, the V gene TRBV28, with 11 bases aligning to TRBD1. CDR1 and CDR2 from the germline V gene are MDHEN and SYDVKM. The junction had 13 bases not matched to a gene; V was cut back by 6 bases and J by 7 bases. The CDR3 loop spans 17 amino acids. CDR3 nucleotides: TGTGCCAGCAGACTACTAGCCGGGACAGGGGGTAGCGGGGAGCTGTTTTTT. Protein product: CASRLLAGTGGSGELFF.

The chain recombines TRBV7-9 with TRBJ2-2, with D perhaps matching TRBD1 (6 bases). This CDR3 contains 15 residues. V was cut by 5 bases and J by 0 bases, with 10 bases left in between. Germline V gene sequence: CDR1 SEHNR, CDR2 FQNEAQ (reference sequence). The CDR3 nucleotides read TGTGCCAGCAGCCGGGGACAAGCGAACACCGGGGAGCTGTTTTTT. It encodes CASSRGQANTGELFF.

The rearrangement joins TRBV5-6 to TRBJ2-7, with 8 bases identical to TRBD2. Per germline, CDR1 SGHDT and CDR2 YYEEEE. The V gene end was trimmed by 4 bases and the J gene end by 3 bases; junction bases not matched to a gene: 9. The CDR3 is 15 residues long. CDR3 amino acids: CASSPGGLADYEQYF. For the CDR3, the DNA is TGTGCCAGCAGCCCCGGCGGACTAGCTGACTACGAGCAGTACTTC.

The genes are TRBV19 and TRBJ2-3, with D possibly being TRBD1 (6 bases). Looked up from germline, CDR1 is LNHDA and CDR2 is SQIVND (reference sequence). This CDR3 region has 16 residues. V was clipped by 3 bases and J by 0 bases, with 13 bases between them. Here the CDR3 DNA reads TGTGCCAGTAGTATCCGGGACATCTCTAGCACAGATACGCAGTATTTT. Amino acid sequence: CASSIRDISSTDTQYF.

This chain connects TRBV30 to TRBJ2-4; 11 bases fit TRBD2. Looked up from germline, CDR1 is GTSNPN and CDR2 is SVGIG (reference sequence). The CDR3 consists of 18 residues. V was pared by 2 bases and J by 0 bases, with 9 bases of the junction left unmatched. Here the CDR3 reads CAWSRTSGRPLAKNIQYF. As DNA, the CDR3 is TGTGCCTGGAGTCGTACTAGCGGGAGACCCTTAGCCAAAAACATTCAGTACTTC.

The chain recombines TRBV28 with TRBJ2-5, with 9 positions matching TRBD2. J lost 2 bases, V lost 5 bases, and 6 bases had no gene match. Germline lookup yields CDR1 MDHEN and CDR2 SYDVKM. CDR3 size: 15 residues. The CDR3 DNA sequence: TGTGCCAGCAGTCCCCACCTAGCGGGACAAGAGACCCAGTACTTC. This gives the protein CASSPHLAGQETQYF.

The CDR3 spells CASSSNLDSEVAGEQYV. CDR3 in DNA: TGTGCCAGCAGTTCCAACCTGGACAGCGAAGTTGCGGGCGAGCAGTACGTC. The V and J genes are TRBV21-1 and TRBJ2-7; the table's D call, TRBD1, was not checked against the DNA. TRBV21-1 is classified as a pseudogene. The CDR3 is 17 residues long.

The CDR3 region is CASSPPGQGREQYF. In DNA form, the CDR3 reads TGTGCCAGCAGCCCACCGGGACAGGGGCGGGAGCAGTACTTC. This sequence joins TRBV14 and TRBJ2-7, with 10 nucleotides matching TRBD1. This CDR3 has 14 residues. Germline-derived CDR1 and CDR2 are SGHDN and FVKESK. J lost 7 bases, V lost 4 bases, and 7 bases had no gene match. Full variable domain (rest looked up from reference TRBV14 and TRBJ2-7): EAGVTQFPSHSVIEKGQTVTLRCDPISGHDNLYWYRRVMGKEIKFLLHFVKESKQDESGMPNNRFLAERTGGTYSTLKVQPAELEDSGVYFCASSPPGQGREQYFGPGTRLTVT.

The chain links TRBV5-1 to TRBJ1-2; 7 bases match TRBD1. The CDR3 spans 13 residues. Looked up from germline, CDR1 is SGHRS and CDR2 is YFSETQ. Germline trimming cut 3 bases from V and 4 bases from J; bases unmatched to any gene: 3. The CDR3, as DNA: TGCGCCAGCAGCTCGGGACAGAGCTATGGCTACACCTTC. Amino acid sequence: CASSSGQSYGYTF.

The chain couples TRBV6-4 to TRBJ2-7, with D uncertain. V was cut by 10 bases and J by 5 bases, with 12 bases left in between. This CDR3 is built from 11 residues. CDR1 and CDR2 from the germline V gene are MRHNA and SNTAGT. CDR3 bases: TGTGCCATCATAACCTTAGACGAGCAGTACTTC. It is translated as CAIITLDEQYF.

This clone showed up just once. This chain uses TRBV4-1 with TRBJ2-5; weak D call: TRBD2 (7 bases). Trimming cost V 1 base and J 2 bases, with 14 bases left between them. Germline loops: CDR1 MGHRA, CDR2 YSYEKL. The CDR3 runs 16 residues. The CDR3 DNA reads as TGCGCCAGCAGCCAAGGGGGGGGGCTGGGGCAAGAGACCCAGTACTTC. Translating it yields CASSQGGGLGQETQYF.

This clone was seen a handful of times. This chain connects TRBV18 to TRBJ2-7, with 9 bases lining up with TRBD1. With 1 base clipped from V and 3 bases from J, the junction kept 7 bases outside the gene matches. The CDR3 length is 16 residues. Germline V gives CDR1 KGHSH, CDR2 LQKENI. CDR3 region: CASSPLGTGSFYEQYV. As DNA, the CDR3 is TGTGCCAGCTCACCACTAGGGACAGGGAGTTTCTACGAGCAGTACGTC.

The chain couples TRBV7-9 to TRBJ2-3, with 8 bases identical to TRBD1. With 5 bases clipped from V and 1 base from J, the junction kept 2 bases outside the gene matches. Germline lookup yields CDR1 SEHNR and CDR2 FQNEAQ (reference sequence). The CDR3 contains 14 residues. As DNA, the CDR3 is TGTGCCAGCAGCCAGACAGGGGGCACAGATACGCAGTATTTT. This encodes CASSQTGGTDTQYF.

V usage is TRBV12-3 or TRBV12-4 and J usage is TRBJ1-6, with D unresolved. V lost 3 bases to trimming and J lost 7 bases, with 7 bases between them. The CDR3 spans 13 residues. CDR3 sequence (DNA): TGTGCCAGCAGTTTCGGGAGGAATTCACCCCTCCACTTT. This encodes CASSFGRNSPLHF.

J is TRBJ1-6 and V is TRBV30; maybe TRBD1 (6 bases). Germline V gives CDR1 GTSNPN, CDR2 SVGIG (reference sequence). This CDR3 is 12 amino acids long. With 8 bases removed from V and 6 bases from J, the gap between germline ends came to 11 bases. CDR3 residues: CAQGQSNSPLHF. The CDR3, as DNA: TGTGCCCAAGGACAGTCTAATTCACCCCTCCACTTT. Filled out from reference TRBV30 and TRBJ1-6, the complete variable domain reads SQTIHQWPATLVQPVGSPLSLECTVEGTSNPNLYWYRQAAGRGLQLLFYSVGIGQISSEVPQNLSASRPQDRQFILSSKKLLLSDSGFYLCAQGQSNSPLHFGNGTRLTVT.

The V gene is TRBV7-2, the J gene TRBJ2-1; TRBD1 agrees at 11 bases. The germline V gene has CDR1 SGHTA and CDR2 FQGNSA. The CDR3 consists of 15 residues. Trimming took 5 bases from V and 9 from J; bases not matched to a gene: 9. CDR3 in DNA: TGTGCCAGCAGCGCCGGACAGGGGGCCTGGGGTGAGCAGTTCTTC. Protein product: CASSAGQGAWGEQFF.

CDR3 nucleotide sequence: TGCAGCGTATGGGACAGGGGATCCTACAATGAGCAGTTCTTC. This gives the protein CSVWDRGSYNEQFF. This chain connects TRBV29-1 to TRBJ2-1; 10 bases are shared with TRBD1. Germline V lookup: CDR1 SQVTM, CDR2 ANQGSEA. This CDR3 region has 14 residues. J lost 1 base, V lost 6 bases, and 3 bases had no gene match.

V usage is TRBV7-9 and J usage is TRBJ1-5, with TRBD1 matching over 9 bases. In germline, CDR1 is SEHNR, CDR2 FQNEAQ (reference sequence). V shed 5 bases, J shed 4 bases, and the junction held 3 bases outside the gene matches. The CDR3 runs 14 residues. CDR3 sequence: CASSQGTGNQPQHF. CDR3 nucleotide sequence: TGTGCCAGCAGCCAAGGGACAGGGAATCAGCCCCAGCATTTT.

The chain recombines TRBV4-1 with TRBJ2-5, with TRBD2 identical over 8 bases. Germline CDR1 is MGHRA and CDR2 is YSYEKL. Trimming at V came to 4 bases and at J to 9 bases, leaving 19 bases not matched to a gene. CDR3 length equals 17 residues. The CDR3 loop reads CASSPLGAGGFFGAQYF. In nucleotides, the CDR3 is TGCGCCAGCAGCCCTCTGGGCGCGGGGGGATTTTTTGGTGCCCAGTACTTC.

The chain carries TRBV4-1 and TRBJ2-1; 10 bases match TRBD2. The germline V gene encodes CDR1 MGHRA and CDR2 YSYEKL. Unmatched junction bases numbered 9, after V lost 4 bases and J lost 6 bases. The CDR3 is made up of 16 amino acids. CDR3 in amino acids: CASSLGLAGVRNEQFF. CDR3 DNA: TGCGCCAGCAGCCTAGGTCTAGCGGGAGTCCGCAATGAGCAGTTCTTC.

The CDR3 here is CASSHAGAVSSTDTQYF. CDR3 DNA: TGTGCCAGCAGCCACGCTGGTGCAGTCTCTAGCACAGATACGCAGTATTTT. This chain joins TRBV3-1 (or the pseudogene TRBV3-2) and TRBJ2-3, with D uncertain. Germline CDR1 LGHDT, CDR2 YNNKEL (reference sequence). The CDR3 sequence is 17 residues long. V was pared by 3 bases and J by 0 bases, with 16 bases between.

The chain uses TRBV7-2 and TRBJ2-2; 12 bases map to TRBD2. Losses at the gene ends were 3 bases for V and 5 bases for J; bases not matched to a gene: 4. The CDR3 length is 16 residues. The V gene's germline CDR1 is SGHTA and CDR2 FQGNSA. The CDR3 loop reads CASSFSSGGVTGELFF. CDR3 coding DNA: TGTGCCAGCAGCTTCTCTAGCGGGGGGGTTACCGGGGAGCTGTTTTTT.

The rearrangement uses TRBV24-1 and TRBJ2-2; weak D call: TRBD1 (6 bases). V lost 11 bases, J lost 5 bases, and 14 bases lay in between. The CDR3 consists of 13 residues. Germline V gene data show CDR1 as KGHDR and CDR2 as SFDVKD. The CDR3 nucleotides are TGTGCCAGCCAGGGGAGTTGGACCGGGGAGCTGTTTTTT. Its translation: CASQGSWTGELFF.